This T cell receptor (beta chain) appears in the sequencing data of a study of OX40 agonist ivuxolimab in advanced cancers. Concerning this clone: Its antigen remains unknown.

V was shortened by 8 bases and J by 2 bases, with 12 bases between the two germline ends. From germline, CDR1 is MDHEN and CDR2 SYDVKM. The CDR3 sequence is 13 residues long. Sequenced by immunoSEQ multiplex PCR; TCRdb stores in-frame clones only, minus some. The sample yields approximately 64,000 clones, about 82% seen once. Overall study results and limits: Low clonal expansion, among the lowest seen, marked partial responders at 0.1-3.0 mg/kg.

This sample comprised CD4+ or CD8+ T cells sorted from blood, obtained in a trial of the OX40 agonist ivuxolimab. The chain links TRBV28 to TRBJ2-5, with D perhaps matching TRBD2 (6 bases). The receptor comes from an adult with an advanced solid tumor such as melanoma, head and neck, liver or kidney cancer. CDR3 DNA: TGTGCCAGCGGGACTGGGTTTCAAGAGACCCAGTACTTC. Protein product: CASGTGFQETQYF.